This is a list of T cell receptor beta chains from one sample in a study of regulatory T cells in long-lasting Graves disease. TCRdb re-called the multiplex PCR reads with MiXCR, one entry per CDR3 protein. The sample has some 320,000 distinct CDR3 sequences; about 18% are singletons. The input for sequencing was peripheral blood mononuclear cells (PBMCs), taken at new diagnosis, from a patient treated with antithyroid drugs. The receptors come from a female donor with Graves disease. The CDR3 runs from the conserved cysteine through the conserved F or W. A D gene is named only where the DNA matches it firmly. Rows give clone size only sometimes, using once, few, many, or a class for an expanded clone.

CDR3	length	size	J	D	V
CASSPRARTEAFF	13	many	TRBJ1-1	NA	TRBV7-8
CASSPGLIASTDTQYF	16	many	TRBJ2-3	NA	TRBV11-2
CASSERGVATGELFF	15	few	TRBJ2-2	NA	TRBV9
CASRRPATGELFF	13	few	TRBJ2-2	NA	TRBV25-1
CASLTGEADTQYF	13	NA	TRBJ2-3	TRBD1	TRBV28
CASSRGTERDTEAFF	15	NA	TRBJ1-1	TRBD1	TRBV5-4
CASLFLGRYTEAFF	14	NA	TRBJ1-1	NA	TRBV6-1
CSASSLGQGKEAFF	14	NA	TRBJ1-1	TRBD1	TRBV20-1
CATSQTTHTRRLTDTQYF	18	many	TRBJ2-3	NA	TRBV6-1
CAWSVRRANGNTIYF	15	many	TRBJ1-3	NA	TRBV30
CASSHGLSNTGELFF	15	few	TRBJ2-2	NA	TRBV5-1
CAWGSPMGYTF	11	many	TRBJ1-2	NA	TRBV30
CASSFEGAELHNEQFF	16	many	TRBJ2-1	TRBD1	TRBV28
CASSDRDRGSDTQYF	15	many	TRBJ2-3	TRBD1	TRBV6-2/TRBV6-3
CASSRTRATEQFF	13	NA	TRBJ2-1	TRBD2	TRBV6-1
CASSFSRGEQFF	12	many	TRBJ2-1	NA	TRBV7-2
CASSQDGVGTDTQYF	15	NA	TRBJ2-3	NA	TRBV4-1
CASSLVRTAGPTEQYF	16	NA	TRBJ2-7	NA	TRBV5-5
CASSEWSSGSRETQYF	16	few	TRBJ2-5	TRBD2	TRBV25-1
CASSSLTSGIINEQYF	16	NA	TRBJ2-7	TRBD2	TRBV7-6
CATSIRGGPEFF	12	many	TRBJ2-1	TRBD2	TRBV15
CATSRAPLSTDTQYF	15	many	TRBJ2-3	NA	TRBV15
CASSQFSDTQYF	12	NA	TRBJ2-3	NA	TRBV14
CASMSRSTDSGANVLTF	17	NA	TRBJ2-6	NA	TRBV2
CASSFISPAVNSPLHF	16	NA	TRBJ1-6	NA	TRBV28
CASSLPRVGTQYF	13	many	TRBJ2-3	NA	TRBV12-3/TRBV12-4
CASNEEASTDTQYF	14	many	TRBJ2-3	NA	TRBV2